This T cell receptor (beta chain) was retrieved from a study of T-cell reconstitution after alpha-beta-depleted transplantation in children. General study results and limits: Diversity and T-cell counts at one year after transplant derived mostly from new T cells. The origin of alpha-beta T cells about two months after transplant was reportedly several hundred expanded graft clones. Surviving recipient T cells and thymic progenitors accounted for the high day-60 TCRbeta diversity observed in some patients.

The TCRbeta library incorporated unique molecular identifiers. TCRdb reprocessed the PCR reads via MiXCR and lists one record per CDR3 protein. The table records around 420,000 distinct CDR3 sequences, 15% to 20% of them present only once. Germline values: CDR1 SQVTM, CDR2 ANQGSEA. The V and J ends lost 8 bases and 2 bases, in that order; junction bases with no gene match: 13. This CDR3 comprises 16 residues. This clonotype was counted many times. No antigen is known for it. V usage is TRBV29-1 and J usage is TRBJ2-3; 10 bases agree with TRBD2. This clonotype was sampled from a boy under two years old who had a stem cell transplant for Wiskott-Aldrich syndrome, so the T cells may come from the graft donor. The sequenced sample was PBMCs, mostly from graft donor cells, obtained 360 days after TCRalphabeta/CD19-depleted stem cell transplant. The DNA of the CDR3 is TGCAGCTTATTAGCGGGGGGCCTACCACTCACAGATACGCAGTATTTT. It translates to CSLLAGGLPLTDTQYF.